This T cell receptor (beta chain) was sequenced in a study of blood T cells in healthy people across ages. Findings of the study overall: Samples with more naive T cells showed higher observed beta diversity. Per-million-T-cell TCR beta diversity fell roughly linearly with age.

Combining a sample-barcoded 5' primer with a J-beta primer mix, a second PCR ran for roughly 6 to 11 cycles. A template-switch adaptor containing 12 random nucleotides labeled each cDNA molecule. From the 5' RACE reads, TCRdb called clonotypes with MiXCR, one entry per CDR3 protein. The sample has about 1,000,000 distinct CDR3 sequences, around 45% seen once. For this clonotype: Its antigen is as yet unknown.

The sequence derives from a woman aged 55-70 years in good health. Sequencing was done on a sample of blood.

In nucleotides, the CDR3 is TGTGCCAGCAGCTTGGAGGGAATCGCCGGGGAGCTGTTTTTT. It yields the protein CASSLEGIAGELFF. The chain uses TRBV7-3 and TRBJ2-2, with D possibly TRBD2 on 6 matching bases. Trimming took off 3 bases at V and 6 bases at J, with 11 bases between the two ends. CDR3 length equals 14 residues. Germline V gives CDR1 SGHTA, CDR2 FQGTGA.